Described below is a single T cell receptor (beta chain) sequence and its context. Original processing notes: How many nucleated cells were present was estimated from reference gene primer amplification. Clones were read by immunoSEQ multiplex PCR, and TCRdb kept only the in-frame ones, dropping some. Clone size and the V and J calls come from that table; the DNA yielded D and trimming. Of about 370,000 clones in the sample, 87% are singletons; the top ten hold 8% to 13%. This entry comes from a study of blood T cell repertoires in COVID-19. Overall study context: There were acute and convalescent COVID-19 samples, and they came from the United States, Italy and Spain. Sources were T cells, B-cell-depleted T cells, or PBMCs; the material itself was cDNA or gDNA.

V was pared by 1 base and J by 2 bases, with 12 bases between. Per germline, CDR1 SGHRS and CDR2 YFSETQ. The CDR3 totals 16 residues. Enrolled during active infection, Seattle patients were then followed longitudinally. The chain uses TRBV5-1 and TRBJ2-2; possible D gene TRBD1, 6 bases. The clonotype was recovered from a woman in her twenties or thirties with COVID-19, enrolled during active disease. The sequencing sample was made of peripheral blood. The CDR3 nucleotides read TGCGCCAGCAGCTTGTTGGAGACAGGAAACACCGGGGAGCTGTTTTTT. The encoded protein is CASSLLETGNTGELFF.